These 3 T cell receptor beta chains were all obtained from the same sample, sequenced in a study of siplizumab effects on memory and regulatory T cells. This table comes from immunoSEQ multiplex PCR, and its TCRdb copy is limited to in-frame clones, with some not included. The sample lists 90,000 to 110,000 clones, about 91% occurring once. Material for sequencing was Tregs sorted from blood. The receptors stem from a human donor in good health.

V gene TRBV6-1 combines with J gene TRBJ1-5, with D tentatively TRBD1 (6 bases). The CDR3 consists of 14 residues. The germline V gene encodes CDR1 MNHNS and CDR2 SASEGT. The V end was cut by 3 bases, the J end by 7 bases, with 13 bases between. The CDR3, as DNA: TGTGCCAGCAGTGATCAAGGGGGTGGACAGCCCCAGCATTTT. It encodes CASSDQGGGQPQHF.

V and J are TRBV19 and TRBJ2-7; D remains ambiguous. The CDR3 consists of 15 residues. V was pared by 5 bases and J by 0 bases, with 14 bases between. Looked up from germline, CDR1 is LNHDA and CDR2 is SQIVND (reference sequence). The CDR3 bases are TGTGCCAGTAGTGTTTCCGGGCCCGACTCCTACGAGCAGTACTTC. Encoded protein: CASSVSGPDSYEQYF.

This sequence joins TRBV5-8 and TRBJ2-3; 9 nucleotides agree with TRBD1. V was clipped by 5 bases and J by 5 bases; unmatched bases: 6. Germline-derived CDR1 and CDR2 are SGHTS and YDEGEE. The CDR3 loop spans 14 amino acids. Written as DNA, the CDR3 is TGTGCCAGCAGGGAACAGGGGGCTGGAGATACGCAGTATTTT. Encoded protein: CASREQGAGDTQYF.